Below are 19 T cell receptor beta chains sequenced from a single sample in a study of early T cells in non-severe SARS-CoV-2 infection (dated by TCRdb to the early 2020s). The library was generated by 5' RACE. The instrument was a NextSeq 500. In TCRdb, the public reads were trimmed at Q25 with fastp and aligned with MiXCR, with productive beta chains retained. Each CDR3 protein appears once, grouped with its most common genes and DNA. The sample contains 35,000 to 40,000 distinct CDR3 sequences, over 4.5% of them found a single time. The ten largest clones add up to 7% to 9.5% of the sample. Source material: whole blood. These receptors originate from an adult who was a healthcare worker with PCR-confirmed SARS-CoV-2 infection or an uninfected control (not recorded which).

CDR3 DNA sequence: TGTGCCAGCAGTGGCCCTTCCCGGGACAGTCAGAGAAACATTCAGTACTTC. Its protein is CASSGPSRDSQRNIQYF. This chain uses TRBV2 with TRBJ2-4; TRBD1 matches 7 bases. Trimming at V came to 4 bases and at J to 6 bases, leaving 15 bases not matched to a gene. The CDR3 contains 17 residues. Germline V gene sequence: CDR1 SNHLY, CDR2 FYNNEI.

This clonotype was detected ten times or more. The CDR3 DNA follows: TGCGCCAGCAGCTTGCAGCCGGCCACTGAAGCTTTCTTT. Amino acids: CASSLQPATEAFF. The rearrangement uses TRBV5-1 and TRBJ1-1, with D unclear. This CDR3 is 13 amino acids long. Germline lookup yields CDR1 SGHRS and CDR2 YFSETQ. Trimming removed 1 base from V and 4 bases from J, with 8 bases in between.

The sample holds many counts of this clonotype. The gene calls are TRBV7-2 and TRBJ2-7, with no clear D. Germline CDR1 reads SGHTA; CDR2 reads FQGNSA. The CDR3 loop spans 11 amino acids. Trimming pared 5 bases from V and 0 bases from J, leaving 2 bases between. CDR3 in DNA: TGTGCCAGCAGCCCCTCCTACGAGCAGTACTTC. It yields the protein CASSPSYEQYF.

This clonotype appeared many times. CDR3 protein: CASSLNPGGAGGNTIYF. Here the CDR3 DNA reads TGCGCCAGCAGCCTAAATCCAGGGGGCGCGGGGGGAAACACCATATATTTT. The chain carries TRBV4-1 and TRBJ1-3; 8 nucleotides align to TRBD1. Unmatched junction bases numbered 12, after V lost 4 bases and J lost 4 bases. The length of the CDR3 is 17 residues. The germline V gene has CDR1 MGHRA and CDR2 YSYEKL.

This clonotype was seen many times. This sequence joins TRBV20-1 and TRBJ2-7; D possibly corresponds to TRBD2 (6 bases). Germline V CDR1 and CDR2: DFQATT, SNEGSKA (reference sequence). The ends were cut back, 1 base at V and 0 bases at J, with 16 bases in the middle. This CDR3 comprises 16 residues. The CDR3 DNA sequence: TGCAGTGCTAGAGGGGGGGAGGCAGGGCCCTCCTACGAGCAGTACTTC. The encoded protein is CSARGGEAGPSYEQYF.

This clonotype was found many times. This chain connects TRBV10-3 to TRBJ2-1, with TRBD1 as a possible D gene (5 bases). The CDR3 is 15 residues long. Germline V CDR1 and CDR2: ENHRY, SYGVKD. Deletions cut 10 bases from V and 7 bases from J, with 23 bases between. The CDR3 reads CASAPGAGRQNEQFF. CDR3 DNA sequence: TGTGCCAGCGCACCCGGTGCAGGGCGGCAGAATGAGCAGTTCTTC.

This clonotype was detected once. DNA of the CDR3: TGTGCCAGCAGCACAACCGATAACCCTGGCACTGAAGCTTTCTTT. Protein: CASSTTDNPGTEAFF. V gene TRBV7-3 combines with J gene TRBJ1-1; D is unresolved. Trimming cost V 5 bases and J 4 bases, with 17 bases left between them. The CDR3 covers 15 residues. The germline V gene encodes CDR1 SGHTA and CDR2 FQGTGA.

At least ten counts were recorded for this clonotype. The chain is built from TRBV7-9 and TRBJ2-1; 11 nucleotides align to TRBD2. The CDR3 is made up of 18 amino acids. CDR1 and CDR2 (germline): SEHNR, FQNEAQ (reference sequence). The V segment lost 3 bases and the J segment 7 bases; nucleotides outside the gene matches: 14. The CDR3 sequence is CASSLDHLAGGRRNEQFF. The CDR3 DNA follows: TGTGCCAGCAGCTTGGACCACCTAGCGGGAGGTCGGAGGAATGAGCAGTTCTTC.

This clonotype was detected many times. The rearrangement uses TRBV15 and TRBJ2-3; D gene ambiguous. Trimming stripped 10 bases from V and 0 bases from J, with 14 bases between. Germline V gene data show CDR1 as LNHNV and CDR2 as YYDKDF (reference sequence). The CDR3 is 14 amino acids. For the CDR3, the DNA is TGTGCCAGCCGTTTCGGTACTAGCACAGATACGCAGTATTTT. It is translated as CASRFGTSTDTQYF. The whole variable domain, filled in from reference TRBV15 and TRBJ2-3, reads DAMVIQNPRYQVTQFGKPVTLSCSQTLNHNVMYWYQQKSSQAPKLLFHYYDKDFNNEADTPDNFQSRRPNTSFCFLDIRSPGLGDTAMYLCASRFGTSTDTQYFGPGTRLTVL.

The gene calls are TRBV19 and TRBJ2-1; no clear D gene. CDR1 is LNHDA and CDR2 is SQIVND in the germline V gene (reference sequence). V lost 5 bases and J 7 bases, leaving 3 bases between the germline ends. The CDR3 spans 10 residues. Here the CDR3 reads CASSSNEQFF. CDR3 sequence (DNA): TGTGCCAGTAGTTCGAATGAGCAGTTCTTC.

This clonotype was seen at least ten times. The CDR3 here is CSAFRDSTNTEAFF. CDR3 nucleotide sequence: TGCAGTGCATTCCGGGACAGTACGAACACTGAAGCTTTCTTT. This sequence joins TRBV20-1 and TRBJ1-1; 7 bases are a match to TRBD1. With V trimmed by 6 bases and J by 1 base, 8 bases remained unmatched. The CDR3 covers 14 residues. Germline CDR1 and CDR2: DFQATT and SNEGSKA (reference sequence).

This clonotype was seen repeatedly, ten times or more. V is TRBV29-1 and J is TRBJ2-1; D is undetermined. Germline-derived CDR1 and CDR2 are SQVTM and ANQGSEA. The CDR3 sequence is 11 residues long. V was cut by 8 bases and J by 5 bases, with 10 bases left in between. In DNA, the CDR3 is TGCAGCCCGGAGAAAGACAATGAGCAGTTCTTC. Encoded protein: CSPEKDNEQFF.

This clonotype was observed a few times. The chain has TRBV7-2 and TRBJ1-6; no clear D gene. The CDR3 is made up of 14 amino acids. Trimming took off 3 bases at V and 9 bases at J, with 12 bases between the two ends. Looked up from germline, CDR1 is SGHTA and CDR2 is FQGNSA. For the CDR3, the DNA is TGTGCCAGCAGCTTGCGGGGAGGTGGTTCACCCCTCCACTTT. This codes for CASSLRGGGSPLHF.

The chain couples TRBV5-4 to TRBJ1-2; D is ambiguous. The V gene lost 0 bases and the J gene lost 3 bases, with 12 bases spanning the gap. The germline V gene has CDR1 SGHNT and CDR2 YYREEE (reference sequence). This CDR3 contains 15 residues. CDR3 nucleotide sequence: TGTGCCAGCAGCTTGGGGGCGGGAAACTACTATGGCTACACCTTC. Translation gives CASSLGAGNYYGYTF.

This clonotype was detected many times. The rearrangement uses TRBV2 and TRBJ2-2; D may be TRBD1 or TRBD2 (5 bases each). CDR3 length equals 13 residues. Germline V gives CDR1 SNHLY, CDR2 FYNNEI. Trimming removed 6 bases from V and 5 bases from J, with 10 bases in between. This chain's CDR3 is CASSIGGTGELFF. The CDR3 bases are TGTGCCAGCAGCATTGGGGGTACCGGGGAGCTGTTTTTT.

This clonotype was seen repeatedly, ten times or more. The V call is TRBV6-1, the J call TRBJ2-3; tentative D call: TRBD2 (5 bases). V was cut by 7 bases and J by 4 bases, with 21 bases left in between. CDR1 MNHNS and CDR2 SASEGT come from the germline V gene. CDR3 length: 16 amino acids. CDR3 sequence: CASTRLGTSGPDTQYF. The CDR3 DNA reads TGTGCCAGCACCCGACTCGGAACTAGTGGGCCAGATACGCAGTATTTT.

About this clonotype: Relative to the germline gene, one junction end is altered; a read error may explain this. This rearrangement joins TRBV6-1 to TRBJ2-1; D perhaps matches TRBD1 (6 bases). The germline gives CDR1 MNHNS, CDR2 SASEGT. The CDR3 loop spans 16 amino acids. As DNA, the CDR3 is TGTGCCAGCAGAGAAGACAGGATCAGCTCCTACAATGAGCAGTTCTTC. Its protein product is CASREDRISSYNEQFF.

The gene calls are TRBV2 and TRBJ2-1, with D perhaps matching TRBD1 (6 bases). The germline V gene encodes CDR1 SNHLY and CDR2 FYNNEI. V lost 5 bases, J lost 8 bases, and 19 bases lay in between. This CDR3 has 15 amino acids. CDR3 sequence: CASSRRDTRGDEQFF. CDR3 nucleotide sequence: TGTGCCAGCAGTCGTCGGGACACCCGAGGGGATGAGCAGTTCTTC.

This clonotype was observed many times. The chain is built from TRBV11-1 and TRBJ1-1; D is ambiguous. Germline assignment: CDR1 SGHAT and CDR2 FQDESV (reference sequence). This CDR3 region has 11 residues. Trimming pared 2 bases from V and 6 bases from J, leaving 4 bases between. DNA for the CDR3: TGTGCCAGCAGCTTAAGCTCTGAAGCTTTCTTT. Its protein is CASSLSSEAFF.